The source of this T cell receptor (beta chain) is a study of blood T cell repertoires in COVID-19. Assignment of participants to cohorts was predicated upon participant-reported clinical history. Assay: immunoSEQ multiplex PCR; the TCRdb copy retains only in-frame clones and omits some. This sample has 180,000 or so clones; approximately 82% occur once, and the top ten carry less than 4.5%. This CDR3 contains 16 residues. V was clipped by 2 bases and J by 0 bases; unmatched bases: 5. Per the germline V gene, CDR1 is MDHEN and CDR2 is SYDVKM. This clone was seen just once. The sequence came from a woman aged 50 to 65 in a cohort exposed to, infected with or recovered from COVID-19 (not recorded which). The V and J genes are TRBV28 and TRBJ1-1; 8 bases line up with TRBD1. Source material: PBMCs or T cells enriched from blood (not recorded which). CDR3: CASSLGGQVLNTEAFF. In nucleotides, the CDR3 is TGTGCCAGCAGTTTAGGGGGACAGGTTTTGAACACTGAAGCTTTCTTT. The full variable domain, rest sourced from reference TRBV28 and TRBJ1-1, is DVKVTQSSRYLVKRTGEKVFLECVQDMDHENMFWYRQDPGLGLRLIYFSYDVKMKEKGDIPEGYSVSREKKERFSLILESASTNQTSMYLCASSLGGQVLNTEAFFGQGTRLTVV.